The 30 T cell receptor beta chains given below trace back to one sample, sequenced in a study of tissue T cells after allogeneic stem cell transplantation (dated by TCRdb to between 2021 and 2023). Library preparation was by the immunoSEQ multiplex PCR assay. TCRdb re-hosts the immuneACCESS table, in-frame sequences only. Its copies lack some clones; in the studies checked, an unresolved V gene accounts for under half of them, and the cause for the rest is not known. This sample comprises roughly 20,000 clones, approximately 70% of them detected only once. The biggest ten clones account for 0.35% to 0.45% of the sample. Source material: blood. All receptors come from a female BALB/c mouse in good health. Regarding MHC type, mice of this strain are H2-d.

With regard to this clone: Here the gene names and germline are mouse. Read data end 1 residue before the CDR3 end; the end is taken from the germline J gene. J is TRBJ2-7 and V is TRBV20; the D is unclear. The CDR3 contains 13 residues. Trimming cost V 0 bases and J 0 bases, with 6 bases left between them. Germline V gene lookup returns CDR1 GFQATS and CDR2 STVNSAI. CDR3 DNA (partial): TGTGGTGCTAGGGACAGTCTCTCCTATGAACAGTAC. This codes for CGARDSLSYEQY. From start to end, the CDR3 is CGARDSLSYEQYF. The full variable domain, rest sourced from reference TRBV20 and TRBJ2-7, is GALVYQYPRRTICKSGTSMRMECQAVGFQATSVAWYRQSPQKTFELIALSTVNSAIKYEQNFTQEKFPISHPNLSFSSMTVLNAYLEDRGLYLCGARDSLSYEQYFGPGTRLTVL.

Remarks on this clone: Gene names are the mouse ones. Sequencing ends 1 residue short of the CDR3 end; the germline J gene provides the rest. The chain employs TRBV19 and TRBJ1-4; D gene ambiguous. CDR1 is FNHDT, CDR2 SITEND, per germline (reference sequence). The CDR3 contains 15 residues. The germline V and J ends were trimmed by 3 bases and 0 bases, with 9 bases remaining between them. CDR3 amino acids: CASSRGEISNERLFF. The DNA read from the CDR3 is TGTGCCAGCAGTAGGGGAGAAATTTCCAACGAAAGATTATTT.

Of note for this clone: Mouse gene names apply. Sequencing ends 1 residue short of the CDR3 end; the germline J gene provides the rest. The chain links TRBV5 to TRBJ2-5; 8 nucleotides agree with TRBD1. Germline trimming cut 4 bases from V and 3 bases from J; bases unmatched to any gene: 3. This CDR3 has 14 residues. Germline CDR1 LGHNA, CDR2 YNLKQL (reference sequence). Partial CDR3 DNA: TGTGCCAGCAGCCTCGGGACAGGACAAGACACCCAGTAC. Its translation is CASSLGTGQDTQY. The full CDR3 protein is CASSLGTGQDTQYF.

This clone was counted between two and nine times. The gene symbols are mouse symbols. Read data end 1 residue before the CDR3 end; the end is taken from the germline J gene. The V gene is TRBV13-2, the J gene TRBJ2-7, with D unresolved. V was shortened by 1 base and J by 4 bases, with 6 bases between the two germline ends. CDR3 size: 12 residues. The germline CDR1 and CDR2 sequences are NNHNN and SYGAGS (reference sequence). This CDR3 is CASGDSGYEQYF. Partial CDR3 DNA: TGTGCCAGCGGTGATTCGGGGTATGAACAGTAC.

Remarks on this clone: Mouse germline and gene names are used. The CDR3 extends 1 residue past the end of the read, so its final part is completed from the germline J gene. The V and J genes are TRBV1 and TRBJ1-5, with D possibly TRBD1 on 5 matching bases. The germline V gene has CDR1 NSQYPW and CDR2 LRSPGD (reference sequence). The CDR3 totals 15 residues. Trimming cost V 2 bases and J 4 bases, with 12 bases left between them. CDR3 bases read: TGCACCTGCAGTGCACAGGGAAGAGAGAACCAGGCTCCGCTT. Protein sequence: CTCSAQGRENQAPL. The CDR3 in full is CTCSAQGRENQAPLF.

Points on this clone: Gene names and germline match the mouse. The CDR3 goes on 1 residue after the read ends, and that part is filled in from the germline J gene. The chain employs TRBV29 and TRBJ1-2; TRBD1 is a possible D gene (6 bases). Germline CDR1 and CDR2: MSHET and SYDVDS. V gave up 6 bases and J gave up 0 bases, with 8 bases separating them. The CDR3 has 13 amino acids. CDR3 protein: CASRQGSNSDYTF. The DNA read from the CDR3 is TGTGCTAGCAGACAGGGCTCAAACTCCGACTACACC.

Concerning this clone itself: The gene names given are mouse names. The sequenced fragment ends 1 residue before the CDR3 boundary, so the rest is inferred from the germline J gene. The chain has TRBV13-1 and TRBJ2-7; 10 nucleotides agree with TRBD2. CDR1 NSHNY and CDR2 SYGAGN come from the germline V gene. The length of the CDR3 is 14 residues. Trimming removed 3 bases from V and 3 bases from J; junction bases left unmatched: 3. The sequenced part of the CDR3 DNA is TGTGCCAGCAGTGGCGGGACTGGGGTCTATGAACAGTAC. The encoded protein is CASSGGTGVYEQY. The full CDR3 is CASSGGTGVYEQYF.

This clone was seen a few times. Mouse gene names apply. The read gets to within 1 residue of the CDR3 end, and the germline J gene fills in the rest. This chain connects TRBV1 to TRBJ2-5; D is perhaps TRBD2 (6 bases). The length of the CDR3 is 14 residues. V was pared by 6 bases and J by 4 bases, with 14 bases between. Germline values: CDR1 NSQYPW, CDR2 LRSPGD (reference sequence). The CDR3 sequence: CTCSPGTIKDTQYF. Partial CDR3 DNA: TGCACCTGCAGCCCCGGGACTATCAAAGACACCCAGTAC. Variable domain in full (rest from reference TRBV1 and TRBJ2-5): VTLLEQNPRWRLVPRGQAVNLRCILKNSQYPWMSWYQQDLQKQLQWLFTLRSPGDKEVKSLPGADYLATRVTDTELRLQVANMSQGRTLYCTCSPGTIKDTQYFGPGTRLLVL.

A word on this clone: Here the gene names and germline are mouse. Read data end 1 residue before the CDR3 end; the end is taken from the germline J gene. The chain links TRBV4 to TRBJ2-7, with 8 bases aligning to TRBD1. V gave up 4 bases and J gave up 7 bases; unmatched junction bases: 6. The CDR3 loop spans 13 amino acids. Germline loops: CDR1 LGHDT, CDR2 YNNKQL (reference sequence). The CDR3 reads CASSFQGAEEQYF. The covered CDR3 bases are TGTGCCAGCAGCTTTCAGGGGGCAGAGGAACAGTAC.

About this clone: Mouse germline and gene names are used. The read ends 1 residue before the CDR3 terminus; that terminus is restored from the germline J gene. The V and J genes are TRBV13-1 and TRBJ2-7; a possible D gene is TRBD1 (6 bases). Germline lookup yields CDR1 NSHNY and CDR2 SYGAGN. The CDR3 length is 13 residues. Trimming took 0 bases from V and 6 from J, leaving 10 bases between them. The DNA read from the CDR3 is TGTGCCAGCAGTGATGCAGCAGGGGTTGAACAGTAC. Encoded protein: CASSDAAGVEQY. The CDR3, in full, reads CASSDAAGVEQYF.

For this clone: Mouse germline and gene names are used. The read ends 1 residue early relative to the CDR3; the germline J gene fills the gap. The chain has TRBV24 and TRBJ2-2; TRBD2 aligns across 12 bases. With 3 bases clipped from V and 2 bases from J, the junction kept 4 bases outside the gene matches. Germline CDR1 and CDR2: KGHTA and FRNEEI. The CDR3 sequence is 17 residues long. The covered CDR3 bases are TGTGCCAGCAGTCTCCCCGACTGGGGGGGCAACACCGGGCAGCTCTAC. It translates to CASSLPDWGGNTGQLY. The full CDR3 reads CASSLPDWGGNTGQLYF.

With regard to this clone: Gene names and germline refer to mouse. The DNA ends 1 residue before the CDR3 does, and the rest of the CDR3 is filled in from the germline J gene. The V call is TRBV13-1, the J call TRBJ2-3, with D possibly matching TRBD2 (7 bases). Germline-derived CDR1 and CDR2 are NSHNY and SYGAGN. Trimming left V 2 bases short and J 0 bases short, with 10 bases between. The CDR3 is 15 amino acids. The CDR3: CASSDWGPSAETLYF. Partial CDR3 DNA: TGTGCCAGCAGTGACTGGGGGCCTAGTGCAGAAACGCTGTAT.

As for this clone: Genes and germline are mouse. The read stops 1 residue short of the end of the CDR3; the missing end is completed from the germline J gene. The chain couples TRBV13-1 to TRBJ2-2; D unresolved. V lost 1 base and J 4 bases, leaving 5 bases between the germline ends. Germline V gene sequence: CDR1 NSHNY, CDR2 SYGAGN. The CDR3 loop spans 13 amino acids. Partial CDR3 DNA: TGTGCCAGCAGTGATACAGTCACCGGGCAGCTCTAC. It specifies CASSDTVTGQLY. The entire CDR3 reads CASSDTVTGQLYF.

This clone was observed a handful of times. The genes and germline here are from mouse. The read stops 1 residue short of the end of the CDR3; the missing end is completed from the germline J gene. V gene TRBV13-3 combines with J gene TRBJ2-1; TRBD1 is a possible D gene (6 bases). This CDR3 region has 13 residues. The germline gives CDR1 NNHDY, CDR2 SYVADS. The V gene lost 8 bases and the J gene lost 1 base, with 10 bases spanning the gap. The DNA read from the CDR3 is TGTGCCAGTACCGGGACAAACTATGCTGAGCAGTTC. Its protein is CASTGTNYAEQF. The whole CDR3 region reads CASTGTNYAEQFF.

This clone has only a few counts. The gene symbols are mouse symbols. Read data end 1 residue before the CDR3 end; the end is taken from the germline J gene. This chain joins TRBV20 and TRBJ2-1, with TRBD2 identical over 8 bases. Germline assignment: CDR1 GFQATS and CDR2 STVNSAI. V shed 3 bases, J shed 5 bases, and the junction held 6 bases outside the gene matches. The length of the CDR3 is 14 residues. The CDR3 is CGASLGGFNAEQFF. The sequenced CDR3 bases are TGTGGTGCTAGTCTGGGGGGATTCAATGCTGAGCAGTTC.

Concerning this clone itself: The genes are named according to mouse. The read terminates 1 residue before the CDR3 end, so the remaining end is supplied by the germline J gene. This same CDR3 is encoded by further DNA sequences in the sample. The genes are TRBV20 and TRBJ2-4; TRBD2 matches 8 bases. Germline CDR1 reads GFQATS; CDR2 reads STVNSAI. The V and J ends lost 2 bases and 0 bases, in that order; junction bases with no gene match: 1. The CDR3 spans 14 residues. The chain's CDR3 is CGARTGGSQNTLYF. The covered CDR3 bases are TGTGGTGCTAGGACTGGGGGTAGTCAAAACACCTTGTAC.

As concerns this clone: The gene names here belong to mouse. The CDR3 is cut off 1 residue early in the read; its end comes from the germline J gene. This chain joins TRBV13-1 and TRBJ1-4; D is ambiguous. The CDR3 loop spans 13 amino acids. Looked up from germline, CDR1 is NSHNY and CDR2 is SYGAGN. Trimming removed 1 base at V and 2 bases at J, with 3 bases between. CDR3 sequence: CASSDTSNERLFF. The sequenced CDR3 bases are TGTGCCAGCAGTGATACATCCAACGAAAGATTATTT.

Remarks on this clone: Gene names and germline match the mouse. The CDR3 end lies 1 residue beyond the end of the read and is filled in from the germline J gene. The rearrangement links TRBV13-1 to TRBJ2-5, with TRBD1 as a possible D gene (6 bases). CDR3 length: 14 residues. The V gene's germline CDR1 is NSHNY and CDR2 SYGAGN. Trimming left V 2 bases short and J 3 bases short, with 10 bases between. The part of the CDR3 DNA that was read is TGTGCCAGCAGTGACCAGGGGAGGCAAGACACCCAGTAC. Translating it yields CASSDQGRQDTQY. The full CDR3 protein reads CASSDQGRQDTQYF.

In the case of this clone: Gene and germline names: mouse. The read stops 1 residue short of the end of the CDR3; the missing end is completed from the germline J gene. The J gene is TRBJ2-5, the V gene TRBV13-1; 8 nucleotides align to TRBD2. CDR1 and CDR2 (germline): NSHNY, SYGAGN. CDR3 length equals 13 residues. Trimming removed 2 bases from V and 6 bases from J; junction bases left unmatched: 2. The CDR3 sequence is CASSEGGLDTQYF. CDR3 bases read: TGTGCCAGCAGTGAGGGGGGGCTGGACACCCAGTAC.

Comments on this clone: Genes and germline are mouse. Coverage ceases 1 residue before the CDR3 finishes, and the germline J gene fills in the end. The rearrangement uses TRBV1 and TRBJ1-1; tentatively, D is TRBD1 (6 bases). The CDR3 consists of 15 residues. Trimming cost V 0 bases and J 1 base, with 9 bases left between them. The germline V gene encodes CDR1 NSQYPW and CDR2 LRSPGD (reference sequence). The CDR3 here is CTCSADGDKNTEVFF. Partial CDR3 DNA: TGCACCTGCAGTGCAGATGGGGACAAAAACACAGAAGTCTTC.

Of note for this clone: Mouse germline and gene names are used. Read data end 1 residue before the CDR3 end; the end is taken from the germline J gene. The chain is built from TRBV13-2 and TRBJ1-3, with D perhaps TRBD1 (6 bases). CDR3 length: 13 residues. The ends were cut back, 4 bases at V and 3 bases at J, with 8 bases in the middle. The germline CDR1 and CDR2 sequences are NNHNN and SYGAGS (reference sequence). The CDR3 protein is CASGSRGGNTLYF. CDR3 DNA (partial): TGTGCCAGCGGTAGCAGGGGTGGAAATACGCTCTAT.

As for this clone: Mouse names are used for the genes. The read ends 1 residue early relative to the CDR3; the germline J gene fills the gap. This chain links TRBV13-2 with TRBJ1-1; weak D call: TRBD1 (6 bases). CDR3 length equals 17 residues. Germline loops: CDR1 NNHNN, CDR2 SYGAGS (reference sequence). Trimming left V 0 bases short and J 1 base short, with 16 bases between. The part of the CDR3 DNA that was read is TGTGCCAGCGGTGATGCACAGGGAGGGGGGGTAAACACAGAAGTCTTC. Protein sequence: CASGDAQGGGVNTEVF. In full, the CDR3 is CASGDAQGGGVNTEVFF.

The count of this clone is one. Gene and germline names: mouse. The sequence runs out 1 residue before the end of the CDR3; the remainder is reconstructed from the germline J gene. The J gene is TRBJ1-1, the V gene TRBV16; D is uncertain. The V end lost 0 bases, the J end lost 0 bases, and 5 bases lay between the germline ends. This CDR3 has 14 amino acids. Germline CDR1 is SGHSA and CDR2 is FRNQAP. Incomplete CDR3 DNA: TGTGCAAGCAGCTTAGAGGTCGCAAACACAGAAGTCTTC. Residues: CASSLEVANTEVF. The CDR3, in full, reads CASSLEVANTEVFF.

In regard to this clone: Mouse names are used for the genes. The read finishes 1 residue shy of the CDR3 end, and the germline J gene is used to complete it. V gene TRBV5 combines with J gene TRBJ2-2; TRBD1 aligns across 10 bases. The germline CDR1 and CDR2 sequences are LGHNA and YNLKQL (reference sequence). The V gene end was trimmed by 4 bases and the J gene end by 4 bases; junction bases not matched to a gene: 0. This CDR3 has 14 residues. The DNA read from the CDR3 is TGTGCCAGCAGCCGGGACAGGGGCACCGGGCAGCTCTAC. Its translation is CASSRDRGTGQLY. The entire CDR3 protein reads CASSRDRGTGQLYF.

Worth noting for this clone: The listed genes are named as in mouse. The read finishes 1 residue shy of the CDR3 end, and the germline J gene is used to complete it. The rearrangement uses TRBV13-1 and TRBJ2-4, with D possibly TRBD1 on 5 matching bases. There are 14 residues in the CDR3. CDR1 and CDR2 (germline): NSHNY, SYGAGN. Trimming took off 1 base at V and 0 bases at J, with 6 bases between the two ends. Partial CDR3 DNA: TGTGCCAGCAGTGATAGGGGAAGTCAAAACACCTTGTAC. As protein: CASSDRGSQNTLY. From start to end, the CDR3 is CASSDRGSQNTLYF.

There are a few counts of this clone. Mouse names are used for the genes. The read falls 1 residue short of the CDR3 end, and the missing part is taken from the germline J gene. The chain combines TRBV31 with TRBJ1-1, with unresolved D. Trimming shortened V by 1 base and J by 0 bases, and 6 bases separated the two germline ends. The CDR3 loop spans 13 amino acids. Germline loops: CDR1 GKSSPN, CDR2 SITVG. CDR3 protein: CAWSQGANTEVFF. The sequenced CDR3 bases are TGTGCCTGGAGTCAGGGTGCAAACACAGAAGTCTTC.

About this clone itself: The germline and genes are mouse ones. Read data end 1 residue before the CDR3 end; the end is taken from the germline J gene. The chain combines TRBV4 with TRBJ2-5; TRBD1 agrees at 9 bases. Germline V gene sequence: CDR1 LGHDT, CDR2 YNNKQL (reference sequence). The CDR3 has 14 residues. The trim removed 4 bases at V and 6 bases at J, leaving 5 bases unmatched. The CDR3 loop reads CASSSGTGRDTQYF. CDR3 bases read: TGTGCCAGCAGCTCCGGGACAGGGAGGGACACCCAGTAC.

A remark on this clone: Gene names are mouse gene names. Read coverage stops 1 residue before the CDR3 terminus; the germline J gene supplies the remainder. V and J are TRBV19 and TRBJ2-3; 9 bases fit TRBD2. There are 16 residues in the CDR3. The germline gives CDR1 FNHDT, CDR2 SITEND (reference sequence). The junction had 8 bases not matched to a gene; V was cut back by 5 bases and J by 1 base. The CDR3: CASSPWGGVGAETLYF. Partial CDR3 DNA: TGTGCCAGCAGCCCTTGGGGGGGCGTTGGTGCAGAAACGCTGTAT.

About this clone: The listed genes are named as in mouse. The read falls 1 residue short of the CDR3 end, and the missing part is taken from the germline J gene. The V gene is TRBV24, the J gene TRBJ2-7; D not certain. The CDR3 spans 12 residues. V was clipped by 1 base and J by 4 bases, with 5 bases between them. Germline V lookup: CDR1 KGHTA, CDR2 FRNEEI. The part of the CDR3 DNA that was read is TGTGCCAGCAGTCTGTCCGGATATGAACAGTAC. This gives the protein CASSLSGYEQY. The whole CDR3 region reads CASSLSGYEQYF.

This clone came up a few times. Genes and germline are mouse. The CDR3 goes on 1 residue after the read ends, and that part is filled in from the germline J gene. This chain connects TRBV20 to TRBJ2-1; D gene unclear. This CDR3 has 14 residues. V lost 0 bases and J 4 bases, leaving 10 bases between the germline ends. CDR1 and CDR2 from the germline V gene are GFQATS and STVNSAI. The sequenced CDR3 bases are TGTGGTGCTAGGGACGGTAAGGCTTATGCTGAGCAGTTC. Translation gives CGARDGKAYAEQF. In full, the CDR3 is CGARDGKAYAEQFF.